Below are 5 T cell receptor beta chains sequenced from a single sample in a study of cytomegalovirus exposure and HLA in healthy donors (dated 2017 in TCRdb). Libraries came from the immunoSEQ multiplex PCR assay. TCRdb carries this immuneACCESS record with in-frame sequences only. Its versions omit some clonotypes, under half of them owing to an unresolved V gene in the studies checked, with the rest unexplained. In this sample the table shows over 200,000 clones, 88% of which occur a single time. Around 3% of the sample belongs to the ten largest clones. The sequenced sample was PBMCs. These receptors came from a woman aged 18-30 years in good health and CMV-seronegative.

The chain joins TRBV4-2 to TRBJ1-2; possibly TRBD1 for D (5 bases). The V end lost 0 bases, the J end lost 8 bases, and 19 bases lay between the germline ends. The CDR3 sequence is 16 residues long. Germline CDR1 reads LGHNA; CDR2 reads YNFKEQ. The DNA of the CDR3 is TGTGCCAGCAGCCAAGATTCTGGGACCGTGGAGGGGGGCTACACCTTC. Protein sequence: CASSQDSGTVEGGYTF.

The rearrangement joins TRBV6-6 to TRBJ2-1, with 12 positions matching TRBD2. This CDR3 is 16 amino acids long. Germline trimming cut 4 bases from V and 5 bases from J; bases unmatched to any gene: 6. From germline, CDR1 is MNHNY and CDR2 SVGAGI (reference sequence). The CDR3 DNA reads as TGTGCCAGCAGTTGGCGGACTAGCGGGACGAACAATGAGCAGTTCTTC. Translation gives CASSWRTSGTNNEQFF.

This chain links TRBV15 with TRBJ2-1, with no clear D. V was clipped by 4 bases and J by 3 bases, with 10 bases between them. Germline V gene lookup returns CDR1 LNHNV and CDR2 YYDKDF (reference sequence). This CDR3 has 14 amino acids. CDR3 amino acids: CATSTGVDYNEQFF. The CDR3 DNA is TGTGCCACCAGCACGGGTGTCGACTACAATGAGCAGTTCTTC. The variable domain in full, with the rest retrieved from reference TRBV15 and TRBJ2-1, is DAMVIQNPRYQVTQFGKPVTLSCSQTLNHNVMYWYQQKSSQAPKLLFHYYDKDFNNEADTPDNFQSRRPNTSFCFLDIRSPGLGDTAMYLCATSTGVDYNEQFFGPGTRLTVL.

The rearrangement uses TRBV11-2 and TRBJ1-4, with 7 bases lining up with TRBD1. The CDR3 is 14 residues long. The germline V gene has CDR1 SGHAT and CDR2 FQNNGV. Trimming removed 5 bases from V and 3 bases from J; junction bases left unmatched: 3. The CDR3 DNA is TGTGCCAGCAGCCCTACAGGGGCTAATGAAAAACTGTTTTTT. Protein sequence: CASSPTGANEKLFF.

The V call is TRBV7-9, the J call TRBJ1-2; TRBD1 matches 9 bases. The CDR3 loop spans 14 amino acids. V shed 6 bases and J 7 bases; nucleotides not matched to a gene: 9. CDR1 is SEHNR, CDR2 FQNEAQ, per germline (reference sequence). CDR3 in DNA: TGTGCCAGCAGGACATCGGACAGGGGTTTTGGCTACACCTTC. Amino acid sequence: CASRTSDRGFGYTF.